One sample yielded the 3 T cell receptor beta chains listed below, sequenced in a study of breast tumors, draining lymph nodes, adjacent tissues. TCRdb re-derived calls from the multiplex PCR reads in MiXCR, one entry per CDR3 protein. The repertoire holds about 12,000 distinct CDR3 sequences, under 80% seen once, with approximately 44% in the top ten. Sequencing was carried out using tumor-adjacent breast tissue. The receptors here all came from a female donor with breast cancer. Some clones in this sample may be carry-over from other donors' samples.

V gene TRBV18 combines with J gene TRBJ2-7, with 9 bases that match TRBD1. Per the germline V gene, CDR1 is KGHSH and CDR2 is LQKENI. CDR3 length equals 16 residues. The ends lost 4 bases at V and 6 bases at J; junction bases unmatched: 13. The CDR3 spells CASSRTSGQGGSEQYF. The CDR3 nucleotides are TGTGCCAGCTCACGGACGTCGGGACAGGGAGGTTCCGAGCAGTACTTC. Looking up the rest from reference TRBV18 and TRBJ2-7 gives the full variable domain: NAGVMQNPRHLVRRRGQEARLRCSPMKGHSHVYWYRQLPEEGLKFMVYLQKENIIDESGMPKERFSAEFPKEGPSILRIQQVVRGDSAAYFCASSRTSGQGGSEQYFGPGTRLTVT.

The V and J genes are TRBV9 and TRBJ2-3; TRBD2 matches 10 bases. The CDR3 totals 15 residues. Per the germline V gene, CDR1 is SGDLS and CDR2 is YYNGEE. Unmatched junction bases numbered 4, after V lost 0 bases and J lost 6 bases. CDR3 DNA sequence: TGTGCCAGCAGCGTAGCTAGCGGGAGTCGCGATACGCAGTATTTT. It specifies CASSVASGSRDTQYF.

This chain connects TRBV24-1 to TRBJ2-3; D is perhaps TRBD1 (6 bases). Trimming pared 3 bases from V and 11 bases from J, leaving 20 bases between. The CDR3 has 15 amino acids. Germline V CDR1 and CDR2: KGHDR, SFDVKD. The CDR3 DNA reads TGTGCCACCAGTGATCCAAGTCCGGGACATCAGGGGCAGTATTTT. Residues: CATSDPSPGHQGQYF.